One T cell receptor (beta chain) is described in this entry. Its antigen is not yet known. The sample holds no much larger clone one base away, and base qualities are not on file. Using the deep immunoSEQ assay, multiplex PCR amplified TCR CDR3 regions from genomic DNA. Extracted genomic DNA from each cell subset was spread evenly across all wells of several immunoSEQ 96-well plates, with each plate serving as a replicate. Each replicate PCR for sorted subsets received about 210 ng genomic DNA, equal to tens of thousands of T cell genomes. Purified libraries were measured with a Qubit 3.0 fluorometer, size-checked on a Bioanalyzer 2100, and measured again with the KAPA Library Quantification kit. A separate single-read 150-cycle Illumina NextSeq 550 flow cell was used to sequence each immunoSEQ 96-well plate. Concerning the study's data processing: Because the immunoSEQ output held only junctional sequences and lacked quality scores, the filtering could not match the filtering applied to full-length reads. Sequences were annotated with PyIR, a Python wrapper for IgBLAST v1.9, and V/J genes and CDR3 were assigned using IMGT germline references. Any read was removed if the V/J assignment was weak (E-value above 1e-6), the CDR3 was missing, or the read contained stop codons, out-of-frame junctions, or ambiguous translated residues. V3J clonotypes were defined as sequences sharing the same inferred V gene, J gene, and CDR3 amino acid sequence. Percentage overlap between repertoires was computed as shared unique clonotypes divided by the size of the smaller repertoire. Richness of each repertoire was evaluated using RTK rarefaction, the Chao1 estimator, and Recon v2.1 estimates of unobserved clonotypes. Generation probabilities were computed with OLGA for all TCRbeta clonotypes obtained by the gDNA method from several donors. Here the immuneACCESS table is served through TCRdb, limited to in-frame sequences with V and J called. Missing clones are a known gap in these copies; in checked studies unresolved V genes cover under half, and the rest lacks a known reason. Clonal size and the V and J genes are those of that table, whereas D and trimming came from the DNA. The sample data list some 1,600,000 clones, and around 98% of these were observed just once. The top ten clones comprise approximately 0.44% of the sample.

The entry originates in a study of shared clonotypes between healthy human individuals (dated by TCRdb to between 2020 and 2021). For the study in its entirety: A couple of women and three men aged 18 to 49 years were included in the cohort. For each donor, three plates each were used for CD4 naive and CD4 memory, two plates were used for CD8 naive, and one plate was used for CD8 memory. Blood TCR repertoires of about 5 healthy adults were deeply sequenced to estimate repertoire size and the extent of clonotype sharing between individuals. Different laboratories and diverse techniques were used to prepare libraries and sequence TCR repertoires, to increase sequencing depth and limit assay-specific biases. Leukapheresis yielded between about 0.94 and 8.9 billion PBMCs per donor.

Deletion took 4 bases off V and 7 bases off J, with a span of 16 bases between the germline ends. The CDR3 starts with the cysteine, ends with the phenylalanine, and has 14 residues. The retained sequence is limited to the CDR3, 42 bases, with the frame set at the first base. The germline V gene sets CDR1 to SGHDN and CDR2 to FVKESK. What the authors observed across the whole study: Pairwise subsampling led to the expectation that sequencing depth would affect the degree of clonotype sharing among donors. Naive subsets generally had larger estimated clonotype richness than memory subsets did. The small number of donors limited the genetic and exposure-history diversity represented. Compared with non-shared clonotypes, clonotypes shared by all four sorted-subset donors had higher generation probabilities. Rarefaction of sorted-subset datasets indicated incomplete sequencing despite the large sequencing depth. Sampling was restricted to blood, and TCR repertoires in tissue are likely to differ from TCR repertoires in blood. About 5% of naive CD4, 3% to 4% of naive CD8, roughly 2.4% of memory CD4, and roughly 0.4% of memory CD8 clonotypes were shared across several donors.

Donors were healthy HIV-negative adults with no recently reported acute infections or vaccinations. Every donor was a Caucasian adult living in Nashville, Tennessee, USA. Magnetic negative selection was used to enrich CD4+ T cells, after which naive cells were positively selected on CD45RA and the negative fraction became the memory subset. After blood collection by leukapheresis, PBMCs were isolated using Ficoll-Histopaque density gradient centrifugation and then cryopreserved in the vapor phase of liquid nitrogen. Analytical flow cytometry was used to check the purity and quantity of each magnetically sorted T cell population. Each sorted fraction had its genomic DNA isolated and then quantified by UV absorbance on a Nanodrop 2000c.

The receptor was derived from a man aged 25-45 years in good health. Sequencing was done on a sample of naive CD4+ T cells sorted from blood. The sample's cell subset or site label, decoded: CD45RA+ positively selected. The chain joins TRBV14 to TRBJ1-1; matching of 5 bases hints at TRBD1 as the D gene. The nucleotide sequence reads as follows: TGTGCCAGCAGCCTAGTACCGCTGGGGGGTGAAGCTTTCTTT. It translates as CASSLVPLGGEAFF.